Described below is a single TCR beta chain sequence and its context. Its antigen is still unknown. Repertoires were generated with immunoSEQ multiplex PCR, while TCRdb's copy carries only in-frame clones and drops some. The table records approximately 620,000 clones, around 97% of them present only once. The sample is drawn from a study of shared clonotypes between healthy human individuals. All of the donors resided in Nashville, Tennessee, and each was a Caucasian adult. Germline CDR1 is SGHNT and CDR2 is YYREEE (reference sequence). The junction had 17 bases not matched to a gene; V was cut back by 6 bases and J by 2 bases. The CDR3 runs 19 residues. General study points: Incompleteness in sorted-subset sequencing, despite large depth, was shown by rarefaction.

Material for sequencing was naive CD4+ T cells sorted from blood. Subset of the sample: CD45RA+ positively selected. The V gene is TRBV5-4, the J gene TRBJ2-3; 11 positions agree with TRBD2. This TCR was sampled from a woman aged 30 to 39 in good health. Here the CDR3 reads CASTISPGLAEPNTDTQYF. In nucleotides, the CDR3 is TGTGCCAGCACCATATCACCGGGACTAGCGGAGCCTAACACAGATACGCAGTATTTT.